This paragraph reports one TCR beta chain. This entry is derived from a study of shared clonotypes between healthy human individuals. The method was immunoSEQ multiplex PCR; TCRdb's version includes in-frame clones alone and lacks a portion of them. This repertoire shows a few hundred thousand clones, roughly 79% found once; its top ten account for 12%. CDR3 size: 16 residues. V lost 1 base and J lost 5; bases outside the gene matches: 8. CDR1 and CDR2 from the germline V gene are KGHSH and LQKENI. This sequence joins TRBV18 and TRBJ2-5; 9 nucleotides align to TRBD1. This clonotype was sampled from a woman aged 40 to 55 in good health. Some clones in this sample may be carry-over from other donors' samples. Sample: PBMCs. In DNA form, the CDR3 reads TGTGCCAGCTCACCACTGTTTGGTGACAGGGGGGAGACCCAGTACTTC. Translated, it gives CASSPLFGDRGETQYF.